This T cell receptor (beta chain) was sequenced during a study of cytomegalovirus exposure and HLA in healthy donors. Overall study findings and caveats: Testing in vitro showed a few CMV-associated chains specific for CMV antigens. Listed as cytomegalovirus-associated were approximately 160 TCR beta chains.

The 120-subject validation cohort, separate from the roughly 700-subject first cohort, included the donors. Concerning this clone itself: Its antigen is undetermined.

Clones were read by immunoSEQ multiplex PCR, and TCRdb kept only the in-frame ones, dropping some. In the table there are 80,000 to 100,000 clones, about nine tenths of which are singletons. The TCR originated in a man aged 25-45 years in good health and CMV-seronegative. Material for sequencing was PBMCs.

The CDR3 spells CASSLAPSGGFYEQYF. As DNA, the CDR3 is TGTGCCAGCAGCTTAGCGCCTAGCGGGGGGTTCTACGAGCAGTACTTC. The V gene is TRBV11-2, the J gene TRBJ2-7, with 11 bases lining up with TRBD2. The germline V gene has CDR1 SGHAT and CDR2 FQNNGV. The CDR3 covers 16 residues. V gave up 1 base and J gave up 3 bases; unmatched junction bases: 5.